Below, one T cell receptor beta chain is given with its context. What it recognizes is unknown. The data derive from a study of T cell responses to AZD1222 COVID-19 vaccine. Overall study context: The study pooled second doses at about 4 or about 12 weeks. Study-wide findings and caveats: The number of AZD1222 recipients seropositive at baseline was only six. The breadth and depth of Spike-specific TCRs increased once two AZD1222 doses had been given. A mostly white British donor set with more females was recruited, and clonal diversity was possibly underestimated.

The V gene end was trimmed by 8 bases and the J gene end by 8 bases; junction bases not matched to a gene: 10. The germline CDR1 and CDR2 sequences are MNHEY and SMNVEV (reference sequence). CDR3 length: 14 residues. The protocol was immunoSEQ multiplex PCR, while the TCRdb copy is restricted to in-frame clones and leaves out a portion. The repertoire holds about 130,000 clones, with about 90% as singletons. Sample: peripheral blood, taken on day 0 of AZD1222 vaccination. This TCR was sampled from an adult in good health. This chain connects TRBV27 to TRBJ1-4, with 8 nucleotides matching TRBD1. Here the CDR3 reads CASGNRGGGEKLFF. In DNA, the CDR3 is TGTGCCAGCGGAAACAGGGGGGGAGGAGAAAAACTGTTTTTT. Drawing the rest from reference TRBV27 and TRBJ1-4, the complete variable domain is EAQVTQNPRYLITVTGKKLTVTCSQNMNHEYMSWYRQDPGLGLRQIYYSMNVEVTDKGDVPEGYKVSRKEKRNFPLILESPSPNQTSLYFCASGNRGGGEKLFFGSGTQLSVL.